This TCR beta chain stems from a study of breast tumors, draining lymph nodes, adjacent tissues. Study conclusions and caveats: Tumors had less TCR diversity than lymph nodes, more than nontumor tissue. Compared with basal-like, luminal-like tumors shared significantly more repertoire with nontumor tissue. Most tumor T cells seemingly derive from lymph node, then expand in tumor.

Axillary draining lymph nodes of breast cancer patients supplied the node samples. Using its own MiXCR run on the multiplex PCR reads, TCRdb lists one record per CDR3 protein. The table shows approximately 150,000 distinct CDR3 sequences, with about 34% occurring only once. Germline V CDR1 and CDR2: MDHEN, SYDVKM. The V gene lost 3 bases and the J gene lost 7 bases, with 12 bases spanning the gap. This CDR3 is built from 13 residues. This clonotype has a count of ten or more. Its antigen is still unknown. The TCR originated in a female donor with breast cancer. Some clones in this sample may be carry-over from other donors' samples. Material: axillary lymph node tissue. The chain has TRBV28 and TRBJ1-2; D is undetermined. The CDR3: CASSLAEGRGYTF. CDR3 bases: TGTGCCAGCAGTTTGGCTGAGGGCCGTGGCTACACCTTC.